This entry concerns a single T cell receptor (beta chain). Sequence at one end of the junction differs from germline and may be a read error. The data originate from a study of tumor-infiltrating lymphocytes in oesophageal squamous cell carcinoma. TCRdb ran MiXCR on the PCR reads and lists one entry per CDR3 protein. The sample shows under 3,500 distinct CDR3 sequences, roughly 17% of them seen only once. CDR3 length: 18 amino acids. Germline lookup yields CDR1 KGHDR and CDR2 SFDVKD. Sequenced: esophageal tumor tissue. The receptor's source is a male donor with esophageal squamous cell carcinoma. This rearrangement joins TRBV24-1 to TRBJ2-6, with D maybe TRBD2 (7 bases). CDR3 DNA sequence: TGTGCCACCGGGCAGGGCGGGGGCGGGTGGTCTGTGGCCAACGTCCTGACTTTC. Its protein is CATGQGGGGWSVANVLTF.